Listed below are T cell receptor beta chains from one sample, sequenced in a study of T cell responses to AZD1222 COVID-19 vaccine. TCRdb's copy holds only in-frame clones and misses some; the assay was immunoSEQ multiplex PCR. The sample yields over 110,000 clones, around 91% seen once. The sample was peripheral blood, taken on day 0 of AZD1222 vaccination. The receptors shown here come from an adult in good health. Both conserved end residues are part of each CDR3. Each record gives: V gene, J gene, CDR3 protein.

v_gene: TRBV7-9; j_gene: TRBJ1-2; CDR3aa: CASSYIPGQGADGYTF
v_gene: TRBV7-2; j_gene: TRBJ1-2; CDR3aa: CASSSQGRYGYTF
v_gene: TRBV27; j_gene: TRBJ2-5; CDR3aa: CASSSRPRETQYF
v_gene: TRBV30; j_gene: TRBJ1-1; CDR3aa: CAWGTPGKAFF
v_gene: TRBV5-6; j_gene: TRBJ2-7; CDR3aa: CASSGAGSRYEQYF
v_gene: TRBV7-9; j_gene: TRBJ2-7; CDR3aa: CASSPGTGQYEQYF
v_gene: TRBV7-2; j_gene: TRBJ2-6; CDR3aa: CASSQLGSGANVLTF
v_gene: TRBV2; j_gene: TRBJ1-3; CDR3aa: CASSPQPISGNTIYF
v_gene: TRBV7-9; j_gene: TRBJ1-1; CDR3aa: CASSSGAENTEAFF
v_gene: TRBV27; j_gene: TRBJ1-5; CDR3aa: CASRAGVINQPQHF
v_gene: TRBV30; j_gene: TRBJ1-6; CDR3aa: CAWSPHGAGIRPLHF
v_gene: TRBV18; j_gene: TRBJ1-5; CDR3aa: CASSPPGVGVNQPQHF
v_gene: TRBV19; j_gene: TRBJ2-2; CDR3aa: CASSQAVGTGELFF
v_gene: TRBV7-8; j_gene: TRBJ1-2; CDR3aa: CASSTTVNYGYTF
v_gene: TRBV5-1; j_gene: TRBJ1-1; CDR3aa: CASSLAGGYTEAFF
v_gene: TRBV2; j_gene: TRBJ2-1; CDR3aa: CASSEGASGSRGEQFF
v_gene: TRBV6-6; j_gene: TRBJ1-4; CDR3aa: CASSSNRDNEKLFF
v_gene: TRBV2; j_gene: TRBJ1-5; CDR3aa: CASSAGSSLNQPQHF
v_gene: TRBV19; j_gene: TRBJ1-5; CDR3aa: CASSFEGFLQPQHF
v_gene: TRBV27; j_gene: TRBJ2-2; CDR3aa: CASSFRGEFITNTGELFF
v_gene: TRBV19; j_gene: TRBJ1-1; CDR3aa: CASKSEKNTEAFF
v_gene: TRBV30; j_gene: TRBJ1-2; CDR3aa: CAWGEGGPYGYTF
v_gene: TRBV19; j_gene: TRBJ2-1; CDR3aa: CASTWTSGSNEQFF
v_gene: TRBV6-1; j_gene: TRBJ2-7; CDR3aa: CASSEGGYRGEQYF
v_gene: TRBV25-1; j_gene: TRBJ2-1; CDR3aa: CASSESSSGRAWDEQFF
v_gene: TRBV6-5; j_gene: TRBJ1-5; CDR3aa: CASSYLGSMAQHF
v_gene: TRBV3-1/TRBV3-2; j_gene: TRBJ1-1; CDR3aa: CASSRLATGDTEAFF
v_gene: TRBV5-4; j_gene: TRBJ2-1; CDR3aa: CASSLRHEQFF
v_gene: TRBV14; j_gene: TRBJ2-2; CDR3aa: CASSQDPIISGELFF
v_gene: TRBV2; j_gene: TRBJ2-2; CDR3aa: CASSRDINTGELFF
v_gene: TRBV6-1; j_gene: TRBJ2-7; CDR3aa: CASSEKTGSVSEQYF
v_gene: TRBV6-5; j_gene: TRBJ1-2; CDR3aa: CASSSRDRGTGGYTF
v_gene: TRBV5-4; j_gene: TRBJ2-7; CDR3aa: CASSSGSALYEQYF